One and the same sample provided the 12 T cell receptor beta chains below, sequenced in a study of blood T cells in healthy people across ages. Through a sample-barcoded 5' primer and a J-beta primer mix, a second PCR was run for about 6 to 11 cycles. TCRdb reprocessed the 5' RACE reads via MiXCR and lists one record per CDR3 protein. Of approximately 790,000 distinct CDR3 sequences in the sample, under 80% were seen once. Sequencing used blood. The receptors derive from a man aged 25 to 45 in good health.

The V and J genes are TRBV20-1 and TRBJ2-5; D not certain. The V gene lost 6 bases and the J gene lost 1 base, with 12 bases spanning the gap. The CDR3 contains 13 residues. Germline V gene data show CDR1 as DFQATT and CDR2 as SNEGSKA (reference sequence). The CDR3 loop is CSAETTPQETQYF. The CDR3 DNA reads as TGCAGTGCCGAGACGACACCCCAAGAGACCCAGTACTTC.

The chain links TRBV2 to TRBJ2-7; no definite D call. The CDR3 length is 14 residues. In germline, CDR1 is SNHLY, CDR2 FYNNEI. Trimming cost V 3 bases and J 3 bases, with 12 bases left between them. CDR3 in DNA: TGTGCCAGCAGTGACGGCCATAGAATCTACGAGCAGTACTTC. Its translation: CASSDGHRIYEQYF.

The chain couples TRBV20-1 to TRBJ2-4; 10 bases line up with TRBD2. The CDR3 is 13 residues long. Germline CDR1 reads DFQATT; CDR2 reads SNEGSKA (reference sequence). The trim removed 5 bases at V and 13 bases at J, leaving 11 bases unmatched. The CDR3 bases are TGCAGTGCTCACAGCGGGGGGGCGGGGGAGCAGTACTTC. Its translation: CSAHSGGAGEQYF.

This chain uses TRBV6-2 or TRBV6-3 with TRBJ2-5; weak D call: TRBD1 (6 bases). The CDR3 has 14 amino acids. CDR1 is MNHEY, CDR2 SVGEGT, per germline. The V end lost 2 bases, the J end lost 7 bases, and 14 bases lay between the germline ends. CDR3 in amino acids: CASSYRSGEGTQYF. In nucleotides, the CDR3 is TGTGCCAGCAGTTACCGGTCAGGGGAAGGGACCCAGTACTTC.

The chain employs TRBV6-2 or TRBV6-3 and TRBJ2-5, with D possibly called TRBD1 or TRBD2 (7 bases each). This CDR3 has 13 amino acids. With 7 bases removed from V and 6 bases from J, the gap between germline ends came to 15 bases. Germline CDR1 MNHEY, CDR2 SVGEGT. The CDR3 is CASTQGGQKTQYF. DNA of the CDR3: TGTGCCAGCACCCAGGGGGGGCAGAAGACCCAGTACTTC.

The CDR3 DNA reads TGTGCCAGCAGTTTAAGTTATGAGGGTGGCAATCAGCCCCAGCATTTT. Translated: CASSLSYEGGNQPQHF. This chain connects TRBV12-3 or TRBV12-4 to TRBJ1-5; no definite D call. The V end was cut by 2 bases, the J end by 2 bases, with 13 bases between. This CDR3 spans 16 amino acids.

The chain uses TRBV27 and TRBJ2-3; TRBD1 matches 8 bases. Germline assignment: CDR1 MNHEY and CDR2 SMNVEV (reference sequence). The V gene end was trimmed by 5 bases and the J gene end by 4 bases; junction bases not matched to a gene: 14. The CDR3 totals 17 residues. The CDR3, as DNA: TGTGCCAGCAGTACAGACAGGGGACCCCCGTGGGCAGATACGCAGTATTTT. This codes for CASSTDRGPPWADTQYF.

This clonotype was seen a few times. The chain carries TRBV20-1 and TRBJ2-3; the match to TRBD2 covers 10 bases. The CDR3 totals 13 residues. The germline V gene encodes CDR1 DFQATT and CDR2 SNEGSKA (reference sequence). The CDR3 sequence is CSAAGGSQDTQYF. For the CDR3, the DNA is TGCAGCGCAGCGGGGGGGTCCCAAGATACGCAGTATTTT.

The gene calls are TRBV10-3 and TRBJ2-1; TRBD2 agrees at 13 bases. After removal of 3 bases from V and 6 bases from J, the junction contained 2 bases not matched to a gene. The CDR3 spans 15 residues. The germline V gene has CDR1 ENHRY and CDR2 SYGVKD. The CDR3 is CAISDTSGGVNEQFF. CDR3 nucleotide sequence: TGTGCCATCAGTGACACTAGCGGGGGGGTCAATGAGCAGTTCTTC.

This clonotype showed up just a few times. The chain uses TRBV4-2 and TRBJ2-5; D is unresolved. The V and J ends lost 0 bases and 1 base respectively, with 12 bases between them. The CDR3 spans 16 residues. The germline V gene encodes CDR1 LGHNA and CDR2 YNFKEQ. DNA of the CDR3: TGTGCCAGCAGCCAAGAAGATCGAGGAGTCCAAGAGACCCAGTACTTC. Translating it yields CASSQEDRGVQETQYF.

The chain uses TRBV4-1 and TRBJ2-4, with D perhaps TRBD2 (7 bases). V lost 3 bases and J 1 base, leaving 22 bases between the germline ends. The CDR3 is 19 amino acids. Per the germline V gene, CDR1 is MGHRA and CDR2 is YSYEKL. CDR3 in amino acids: CASSQGGAQSNRAKNIQYF. The DNA of the CDR3 is TGCGCCAGCAGCCAGGGGGGGGCCCAGAGTAATAGGGCCAAAAACATTCAGTACTTC.

This clonotype was recorded many times. The V and J genes are TRBV7-9 and TRBJ2-5; D may be TRBD2 (6 bases). The CDR3 consists of 13 residues. Trimming left V 5 bases short and J 10 bases short, with 17 bases between. Germline loops: CDR1 SEHNR, CDR2 FQNEAQ (reference sequence). The CDR3 nucleotides are TGTGCCAGCAGCGGGGACTCCTCCAGGAGCCAGTACTTC. Encoded protein: CASSGDSSRSQYF. The full variable domain, in which reference TRBV7-9 and TRBJ2-5 provide the parts outside the CDR3, is DTGVSQNPRHKITKRGQNVTFRCDPISEHNRLYWYRQTLGQGPEFLTYFQNEAQLEKSRLLSDRFSAERPKGSFSTLEIQRTEQGDSAMYLCASSGDSSRSQYFGPGTRLLVL.